This T cell receptor (beta chain) was profiled in a study of CD8+ T cells in alopecia areata. Study-level information: It was oral tofacitinib, at 5 to 10 mg twice daily, that treated patients received. The study's findings and limits: With patients, TCR sharing proved less clear than in mice, a difference possibly related to HLA. Higher clonality was seen in lesional scalp than in normal scalp, especially in alopecia totalis/universalis.

cDNA reverse transcribed from extracted RNA served as the sequencing template. The method was immunoSEQ multiplex PCR; TCRdb's version includes in-frame clones alone and lacks a portion of them. The table has 200,000 to 250,000 clones, less than 80% seen once. From germline, CDR1 is MNHEY and CDR2 SVGAGI. This CDR3 has 14 residues. Trimming pared 7 bases from V and 6 bases from J, leaving 19 bases between. Lesional scalp punch biopsies and peripheral blood came from alopecia areata patients. In the case of this clone: Its antigen is unknown.

V and J are TRBV6-5 and TRBJ2-7; weak D call: TRBD2 (6 bases). The source is a human donor with alopecia areata. The sequences come from CD4+ T cells sorted from blood, collected at week 0. The CDR3 DNA reads TGTGCCAGCAAGACGGGACTCAGGGCCCCCGAGCAGTACTTC. Amino acid sequence: CASKTGLRAPEQYF.